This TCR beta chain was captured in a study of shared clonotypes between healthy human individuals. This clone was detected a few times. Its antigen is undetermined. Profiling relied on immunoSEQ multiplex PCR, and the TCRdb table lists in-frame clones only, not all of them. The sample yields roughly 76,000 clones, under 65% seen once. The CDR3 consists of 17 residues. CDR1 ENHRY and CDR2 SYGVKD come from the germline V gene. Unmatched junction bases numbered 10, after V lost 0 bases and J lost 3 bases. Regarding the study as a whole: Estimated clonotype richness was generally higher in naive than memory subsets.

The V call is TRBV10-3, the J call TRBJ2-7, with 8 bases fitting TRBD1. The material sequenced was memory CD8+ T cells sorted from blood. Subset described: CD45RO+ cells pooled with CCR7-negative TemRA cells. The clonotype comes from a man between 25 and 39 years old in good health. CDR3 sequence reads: CAISESEISGTGYEQYF. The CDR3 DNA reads TGTGCCATCAGTGAGTCCGAAATATCAGGGACAGGCTACGAGCAGTACTTC.